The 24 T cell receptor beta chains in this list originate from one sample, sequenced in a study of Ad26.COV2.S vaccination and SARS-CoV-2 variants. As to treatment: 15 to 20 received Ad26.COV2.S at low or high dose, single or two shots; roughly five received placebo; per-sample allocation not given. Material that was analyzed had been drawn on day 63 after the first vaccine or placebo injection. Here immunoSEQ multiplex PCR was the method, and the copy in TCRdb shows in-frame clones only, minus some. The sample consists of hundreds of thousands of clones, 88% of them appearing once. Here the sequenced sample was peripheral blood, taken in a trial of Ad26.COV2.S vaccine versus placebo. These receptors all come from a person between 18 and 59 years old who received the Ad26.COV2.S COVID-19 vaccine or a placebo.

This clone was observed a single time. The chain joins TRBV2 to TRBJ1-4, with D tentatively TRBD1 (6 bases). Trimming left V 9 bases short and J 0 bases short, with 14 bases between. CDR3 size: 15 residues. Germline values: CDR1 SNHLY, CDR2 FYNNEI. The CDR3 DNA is TGTGCCAGAATCCACGGACAGCCAACTAATGAAAAACTGTTTTTT. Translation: CARIHGQPTNEKLFF. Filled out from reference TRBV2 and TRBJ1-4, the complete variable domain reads EPEVTQTPSHQVTQMGQEVILRCVPISNHLYFYWYRQILGQKVEFLVSFYNNEISEKSEIFDDQFSVERPDGSNFTLKIRSTKLEDSAMYFCARIHGQPTNEKLFFGSGTQLSVL.

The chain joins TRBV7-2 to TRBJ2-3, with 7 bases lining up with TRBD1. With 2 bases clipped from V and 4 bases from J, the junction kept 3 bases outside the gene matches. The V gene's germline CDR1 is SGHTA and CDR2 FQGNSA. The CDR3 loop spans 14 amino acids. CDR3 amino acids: CASSLRGRADTQYF. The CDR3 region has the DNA TGTGCCAGCAGCTTAAGGGGGCGGGCAGATACGCAGTATTTT.

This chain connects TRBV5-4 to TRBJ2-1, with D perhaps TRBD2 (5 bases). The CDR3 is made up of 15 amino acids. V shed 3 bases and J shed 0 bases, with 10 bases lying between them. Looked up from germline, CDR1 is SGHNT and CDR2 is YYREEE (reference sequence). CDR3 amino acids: CASSSAASSYNEQFF. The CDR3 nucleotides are TGTGCCAGCAGCTCAGCGGCCAGCTCCTACAATGAGCAGTTCTTC. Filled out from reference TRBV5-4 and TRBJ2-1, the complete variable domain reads ETGVTQSPTHLIKTRGQQVTLRCSSQSGHNTVSWYQQALGQGPQFIFQYYREEENGRGNFPPRFSGLQFPNYSSELNVNALELDDSALYLCASSSAASSYNEQFFGPGTRLTVL.

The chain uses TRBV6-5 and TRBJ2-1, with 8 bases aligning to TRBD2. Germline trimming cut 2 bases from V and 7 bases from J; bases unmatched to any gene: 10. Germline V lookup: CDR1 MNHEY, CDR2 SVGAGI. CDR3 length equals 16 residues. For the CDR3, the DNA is TGTGCCAGCAGTTACGGTCGGACGCGGGGGGAAAATGAGCAGTTCTTC. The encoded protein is CASSYGRTRGENEQFF.

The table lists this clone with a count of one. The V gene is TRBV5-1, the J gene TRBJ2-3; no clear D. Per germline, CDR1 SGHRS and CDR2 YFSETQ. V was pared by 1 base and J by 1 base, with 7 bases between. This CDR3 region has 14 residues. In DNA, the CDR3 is TGCGCCAGCAGCTTGTTTCAGGGCACAGATACGCAGTATTTT. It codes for CASSLFQGTDTQYF. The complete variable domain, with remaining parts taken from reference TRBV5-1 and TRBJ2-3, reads KAGVTQTPRYLIKTRGQQVTLSCSPISGHRSVSWYQQTPGQGLQFLFEYFSETQRNKGNFPGRFSGRQFSNSRSEMNVSTLELGDSALYLCASSLFQGTDTQYFGPGTRLTVL.

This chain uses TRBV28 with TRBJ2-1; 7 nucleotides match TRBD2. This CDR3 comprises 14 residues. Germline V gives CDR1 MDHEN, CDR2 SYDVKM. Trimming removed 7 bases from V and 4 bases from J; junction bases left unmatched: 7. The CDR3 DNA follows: TGTGCCAGCAAGGGGCGGGAGTCTTACAATGAGCAGTTCTTC. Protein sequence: CASKGRESYNEQFF.

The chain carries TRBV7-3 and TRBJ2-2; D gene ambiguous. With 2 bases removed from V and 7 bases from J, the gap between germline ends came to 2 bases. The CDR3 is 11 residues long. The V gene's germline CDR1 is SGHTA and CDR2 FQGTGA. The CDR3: CASSLYGELFF. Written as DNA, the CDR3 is TGTGCCAGCAGCTTATACGGGGAGCTGTTTTTT.

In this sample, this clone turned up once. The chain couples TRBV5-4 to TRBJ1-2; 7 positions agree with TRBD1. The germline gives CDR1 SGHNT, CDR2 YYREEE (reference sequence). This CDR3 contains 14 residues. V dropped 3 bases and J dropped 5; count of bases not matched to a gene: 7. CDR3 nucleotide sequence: TGTGCCAGCAGCTACATGACAGGGAATTATGGCTACACCTTC. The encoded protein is CASSYMTGNYGYTF.

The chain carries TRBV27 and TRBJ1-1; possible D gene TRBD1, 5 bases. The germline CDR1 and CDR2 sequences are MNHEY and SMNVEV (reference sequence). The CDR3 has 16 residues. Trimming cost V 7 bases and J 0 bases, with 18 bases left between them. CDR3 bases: TGTGCCAGCATGGGGGTAGGGCTCCTAATGAACACTGAAGCTTTCTTT. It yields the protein CASMGVGLLMNTEAFF.

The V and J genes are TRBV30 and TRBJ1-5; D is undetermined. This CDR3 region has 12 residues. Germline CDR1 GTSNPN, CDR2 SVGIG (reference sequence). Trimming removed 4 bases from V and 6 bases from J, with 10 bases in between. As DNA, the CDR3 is TGTGCCTGGAAAGGGAGTGGTCAGCCCCAGCATTTT. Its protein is CAWKGSGQPQHF.

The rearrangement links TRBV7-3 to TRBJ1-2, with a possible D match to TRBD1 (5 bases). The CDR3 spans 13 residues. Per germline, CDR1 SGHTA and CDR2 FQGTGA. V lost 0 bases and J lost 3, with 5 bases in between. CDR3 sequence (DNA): TGTGCCAGCAGCTTAACAGGGGACTATGGCTACACCTTC. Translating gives CASSLTGDYGYTF.

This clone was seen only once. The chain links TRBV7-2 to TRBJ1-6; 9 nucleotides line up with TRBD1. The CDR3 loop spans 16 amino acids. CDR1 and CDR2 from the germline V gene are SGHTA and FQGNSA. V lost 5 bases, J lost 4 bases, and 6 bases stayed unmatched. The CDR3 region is CASSPGQGTYNSPLHF. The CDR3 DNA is TGTGCCAGCAGCCCTGGACAGGGGACTTATAATTCACCCCTCCACTTT. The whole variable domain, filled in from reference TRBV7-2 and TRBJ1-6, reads GAGVSQSPSNKVTEKGKDVELRCDPISGHTALYWYRQSLGQGLEFLIYFQGNSAPDKSGLPSDRFSAERTGGSVSTLTIQRTQQEDSAVYLCASSPGQGTYNSPLHFGNGTRLTVT.

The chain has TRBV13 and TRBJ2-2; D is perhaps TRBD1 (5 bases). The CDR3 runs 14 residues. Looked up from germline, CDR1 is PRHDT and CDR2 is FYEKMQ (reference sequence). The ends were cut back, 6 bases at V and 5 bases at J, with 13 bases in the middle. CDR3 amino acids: CASRPGIWTGELFF. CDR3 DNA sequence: TGTGCCAGCAGGCCAGGGATATGGACCGGGGAGCTGTTTTTT.

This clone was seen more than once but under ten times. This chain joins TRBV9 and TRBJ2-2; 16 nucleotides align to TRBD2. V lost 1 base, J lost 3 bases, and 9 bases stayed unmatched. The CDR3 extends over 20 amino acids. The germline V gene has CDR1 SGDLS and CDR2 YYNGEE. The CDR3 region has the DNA TGTGCCAGCAGCGTACGAACTCCGGGACTAGCGGGAGGGGACACCGGGGAGCTGTTTTTT. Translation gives CASSVRTPGLAGGDTGELFF.

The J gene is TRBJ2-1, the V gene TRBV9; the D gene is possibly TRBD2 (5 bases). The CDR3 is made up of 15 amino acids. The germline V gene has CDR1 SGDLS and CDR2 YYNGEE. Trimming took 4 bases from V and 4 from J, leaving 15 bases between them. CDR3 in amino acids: CASSPLATTYNEQFF. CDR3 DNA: TGTGCCAGCAGCCCCCTGGCGACTACTTACAATGAGCAGTTCTTC. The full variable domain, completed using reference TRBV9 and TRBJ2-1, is DSGVTQTPKHLITATGQRVTLRCSPRSGDLSVYWYQQSLDQGLQFLIQYYNGEERAKGNILERFSAQQFPDLHSELNLSSLELGDSALYFCASSPLATTYNEQFFGPGTRLTVL.

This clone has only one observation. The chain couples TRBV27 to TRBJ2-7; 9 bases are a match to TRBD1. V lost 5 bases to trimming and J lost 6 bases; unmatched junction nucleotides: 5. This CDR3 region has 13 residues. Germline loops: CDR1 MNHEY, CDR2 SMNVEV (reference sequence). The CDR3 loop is CASSPGQGSEQYF. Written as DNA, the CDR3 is TGTGCCAGCAGTCCGGGACAGGGCAGCGAGCAGTACTTC.

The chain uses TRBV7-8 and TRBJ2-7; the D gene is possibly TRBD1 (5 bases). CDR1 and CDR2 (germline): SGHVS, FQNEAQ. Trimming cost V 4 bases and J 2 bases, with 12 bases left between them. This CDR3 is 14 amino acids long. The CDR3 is CASSYNGAAYEQYF. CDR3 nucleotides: TGTGCCAGCAGCTACAATGGGGCAGCCTACGAGCAGTACTTC.

CDR3 bases: TGTGCCTGGAGTGTAAGGGGCGAGCAGTACTTC. This translates into CAWSVRGEQYF. This sequence joins TRBV30 and TRBJ2-7; D is possibly TRBD1 (5 bases). The ends were cut back, 0 bases at V and 6 bases at J, with 6 bases in the middle. Germline CDR1 and CDR2: GTSNPN and SVGIG (reference sequence). The CDR3 has 11 amino acids.

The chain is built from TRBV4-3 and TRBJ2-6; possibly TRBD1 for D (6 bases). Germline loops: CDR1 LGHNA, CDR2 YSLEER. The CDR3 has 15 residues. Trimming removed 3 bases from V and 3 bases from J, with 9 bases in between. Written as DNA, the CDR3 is TGCGCCAGCAGCCAGGGGGCAAGTGGGGCCAACGTCCTGACTTTC. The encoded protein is CASSQGASGANVLTF.

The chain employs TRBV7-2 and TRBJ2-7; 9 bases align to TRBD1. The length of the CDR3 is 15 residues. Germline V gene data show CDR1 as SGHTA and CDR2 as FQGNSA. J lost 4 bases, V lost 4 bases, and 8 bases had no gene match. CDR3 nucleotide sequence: TGTGCCAGCAGCTCGTCCGGGACAGGGTTTTACGAGCAGTACTTC. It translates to CASSSSGTGFYEQYF.

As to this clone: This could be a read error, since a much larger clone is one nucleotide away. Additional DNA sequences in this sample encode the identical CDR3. CDR3 nucleotide sequence: TGTGCCAGCAGTTTTCGTCAGGGGAAACAGTACTTT. This sequence encodes CASSFRQGKQYF. This sequence joins TRBV12-3 or TRBV12-4 and TRBJ2-7; weak D call: TRBD1 (6 bases). The CDR3 runs 12 residues.

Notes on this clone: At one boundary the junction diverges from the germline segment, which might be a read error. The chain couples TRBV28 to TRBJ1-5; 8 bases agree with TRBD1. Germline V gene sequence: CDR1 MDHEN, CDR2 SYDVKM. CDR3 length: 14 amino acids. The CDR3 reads CASSSGQGKQPQHF. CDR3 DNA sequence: TGTGCCAGCAGTTCAGGACAGGGCAAACAGCCCCAGCATTTT.

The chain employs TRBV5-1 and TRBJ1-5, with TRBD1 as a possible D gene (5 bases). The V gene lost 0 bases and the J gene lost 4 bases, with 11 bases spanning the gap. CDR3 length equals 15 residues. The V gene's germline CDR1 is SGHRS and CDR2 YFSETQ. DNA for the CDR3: TGCGCCAGCAGCTTGGAACCGGGGGAGAATCAGCCCCAGCATTTT. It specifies CASSLEPGENQPQHF.

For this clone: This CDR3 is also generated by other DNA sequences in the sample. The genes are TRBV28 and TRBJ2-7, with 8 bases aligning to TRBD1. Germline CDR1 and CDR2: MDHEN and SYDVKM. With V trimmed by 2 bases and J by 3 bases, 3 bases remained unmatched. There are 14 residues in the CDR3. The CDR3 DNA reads TGTGCCAGCAGTTTACAGGGGGCCTTCTACGAGCAGTACTTC. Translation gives CASSLQGAFYEQYF. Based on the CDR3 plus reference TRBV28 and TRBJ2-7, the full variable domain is DVKVTQSSRYLVKRTGEKVFLECVQDMDHENMFWYRQDPGLGLRLIYFSYDVKMKEKGDIPEGYSVSREKKERFSLILESASTNQTSMYLCASSLQGAFYEQYFGPGTRLTVT.